What follows describes a single T cell receptor (beta chain). Antigen: not known. TCRdb's copy holds only in-frame clones and misses some; the assay was immunoSEQ multiplex PCR. The top ten clones hold approximately 0.37% of a sample with 2 million to 3 million clones, 93% of them seen once. This sample was taken from a study of shared clonotypes between healthy human individuals. Findings and limits, study-wide: It was the non-shared clonotypes that had lower generation probabilities than clonotypes shared by all four donors.

This CDR3 has 10 amino acids. The germline gives CDR1 MNHNS, CDR2 SASEGT. Between the trimmed V and J ends, which lost 7 bases and 8 bases, there was a span of 8 bases. Sequencing used naive CD4+ T cells from PBMCs. Subset here: CD45RA+ positively selected. The sequence derives from a man aged 18 to 29 in good health. Some clones in this sample may be carry-over from other donors' samples. J is TRBJ1-2 and V is TRBV6-1, with D hard to call. The CDR3 loop reads CASTLDGYTF. The CDR3 region has the DNA TGTGCCAGCACTTTGGACGGCTACACCTTC.